This T cell receptor beta chain was obtained from a study of T cell responses to AZD1222 COVID-19 vaccine. Study-level information: Second-dose intervals of approximately 4 or approximately 12 weeks were pooled.

This CDR3 has 14 amino acids. The V gene lost 4 bases and the J gene lost 3 bases, with 14 bases spanning the gap. Germline CDR1 is SGHNT and CDR2 is YYREEE (reference sequence). Regarding this clone: Its antigen is unidentified.

Study findings and constraints: Among the donors, most were white British and more were female, and clonal diversity was possibly underestimated. None of the repertoires were sampled until the peak T cell response had passed.

Some clones are missing from TCRdb's copy, which holds only in-frame ones; the method was immunoSEQ multiplex PCR. The sample shows about 170,000 clones, roughly 89% of them seen only once. The sequencing here drew on peripheral blood, taken on day 0 of AZD1222 vaccination. The chain has TRBV5-4 and TRBJ2-7; D is unresolved. This receptor was obtained from an adult in good health. This CDR3 reads CASSLGRAGYEQYF. Written as DNA, the CDR3 is TGTGCCAGCAGCCTTGGTAGGGCCGGCTACGAGCAGTACTTC.